The 17 T cell receptor beta chains reported below all come from one sample, sequenced in a study of shared clonotypes between healthy human individuals. Here immunoSEQ multiplex PCR was the method, and the copy in TCRdb shows in-frame clones only, minus some. This sample yields about 2,200,000 clones, of which 85% to 95% are seen a single time; approximately 1.7% belongs to the top ten. Only CD45RO-negative cells positively selected for CCR7 counted as naive CD8 cells, so terminally differentiated effector memory CD45RA+ cells were excluded. The sample comprised naive CD8+ T cells from PBMCs. The receptors shown here come from a young man in good health. Some clones in this sample may be carry-over from other donors' samples.

The V gene is TRBV27, the J gene TRBJ2-1; 8 positions agree with TRBD2. CDR1 is MNHEY, CDR2 SMNVEV, per germline (reference sequence). The CDR3 extends over 13 amino acids. Germline trimming cut 5 bases from V and 7 bases from J; bases unmatched to any gene: 4. CDR3 amino acids: CASSVRLANEQFF. Here the CDR3 DNA reads TGTGCCAGCAGTGTAAGACTAGCGAATGAGCAGTTCTTC.

This rearrangement joins TRBV28 to TRBJ2-2; 7 bases map to TRBD2. Germline trimming cut 7 bases from V and 3 bases from J; bases unmatched to any gene: 5. The length of the CDR3 is 14 residues. The V gene's germline CDR1 is MDHEN and CDR2 SYDVKM. This CDR3 is CASNKAGDTGELFF. The CDR3 DNA is TGTGCCAGCAATAAGGCGGGGGACACCGGGGAGCTGTTTTTT.

The CDR3 DNA is TGTGCCAGCAGCTTAGTATTATTGGGACAGGCATACACCTTC. Protein sequence: CASSLVLLGQAYTF. V gene TRBV7-9 combines with J gene TRBJ1-2; 8 nucleotides align to TRBD1. Looked up from germline, CDR1 is SEHNR and CDR2 is FQNEAQ (reference sequence). The CDR3 loop spans 14 amino acids. V was clipped by 1 base and J by 11 bases; unmatched bases: 9.

The chain links TRBV29-1 to TRBJ2-2; possible D gene TRBD1, 5 bases. Germline CDR1 SQVTM, CDR2 ANQGSEA. The CDR3 is 15 residues long. The germline V and J ends were trimmed by 7 bases and 6 bases, with 21 bases remaining between them. CDR3 bases: TGCAGCGGCATCTGGGGCAGGACGGGCTCCGGGGAGCTGTTTTTT. The encoded protein is CSGIWGRTGSGELFF.

The chain links TRBV6-5 to TRBJ2-7; possible D gene TRBD2, 5 bases. Trimming shortened V by 7 bases and J by 4 bases, and 17 bases separated the two germline ends. The CDR3 has 14 amino acids. Germline values: CDR1 MNHEY, CDR2 SVGAGI. CDR3 in DNA: TGTGCCAGCAAATTTGGTAGCGAGAGTTACGAGCAGTACTTC. Translating it yields CASKFGSESYEQYF.

The chain recombines TRBV27 with TRBJ2-1; 7 nucleotides line up with TRBD1. Losses at the gene ends were 0 bases for V and 8 bases for J; bases not matched to a gene: 7. Germline V lookup: CDR1 MNHEY, CDR2 SMNVEV (reference sequence). This CDR3 comprises 15 residues. The CDR3 reads CASSLSGGVFDEQFF. The CDR3 region has the DNA TGTGCCAGCAGTTTATCAGGGGGCGTATTTGATGAGCAGTTCTTC.

This chain connects TRBV5-6 to TRBJ2-3, with 10 bases matching TRBD1. Trimming cost V 4 bases and J 10 bases; bases outside gene matches: 6. Germline assignment: CDR1 SGHDT and CDR2 YYEEEE. CDR3 length equals 13 residues. The CDR3 loop reads CASSVGQGDSQYF. CDR3 nucleotides: TGTGCCAGCAGCGTCGGACAGGGGGATTCGCAGTATTTT.

This chain connects TRBV7-9 to TRBJ1-2; D is uncertain. Looked up from germline, CDR1 is SEHNR and CDR2 is FQNEAQ (reference sequence). V was shortened by 1 base and J by 8 bases, with 23 bases between the two germline ends. This CDR3 is built from 17 residues. CDR3 region: CASSLGPAHSVLGGYTF. Here the CDR3 DNA reads TGTGCCAGCAGCTTAGGCCCGGCACATTCCGTTTTAGGCGGCTACACCTTC.

This sequence joins TRBV5-1 and TRBJ2-7; 7 bases are shared with TRBD1. Per the germline V gene, CDR1 is SGHRS and CDR2 is YFSETQ. Trimming at V came to 4 bases and at J to 3 bases, leaving 10 bases not matched to a gene. The CDR3 has 15 residues. The CDR3 loop reads CASSGITGADYEQYF. CDR3 in DNA: TGCGCCAGCAGCGGAATCACAGGGGCCGACTACGAGCAGTACTTC.

The V call is TRBV7-9, the J call TRBJ2-1; 8 bases line up with TRBD1. CDR3 length: 16 amino acids. V shed 2 bases and J 2 bases; nucleotides not matched to a gene: 5. The germline V gene has CDR1 SEHNR and CDR2 FQNEAQ (reference sequence). This CDR3 is CASSLRTGNPYNEQFF. CDR3 DNA sequence: TGTGCCAGCAGCTTACGGACAGGGAACCCCTACAATGAGCAGTTCTTC. Filled out from reference TRBV7-9 and TRBJ2-1, the complete variable domain reads DTGVSQNPRHKITKRGQNVTFRCDPISEHNRLYWYRQTLGQGPEFLTYFQNEAQLEKSRLLSDRFSAERPKGSFSTLEIQRTEQGDSAMYLCASSLRTGNPYNEQFFGPGTRLTVL.

The chain carries TRBV7-8 and TRBJ2-7; D remains ambiguous. V was trimmed by 1 base and J by 2 bases, leaving 9 bases between them. CDR1 is SGHVS and CDR2 is FQNEAQ in the germline V gene. The CDR3 runs 14 residues. This chain's CDR3 is CASSLVVLTYEQYF. The CDR3 coding sequence is TGTGCCAGCAGCTTAGTGGTCTTAACCTACGAGCAGTACTTC. Variable domain in full (rest from reference TRBV7-8 and TRBJ2-7): GAGVSQSPRYKVAKRGQDVALRCDPISGHVSLFWYQQALGQGPEFLTYFQNEAQLDKSGLPSDRFFAERPEGSVSTLKIQRTQQEDSAVYLCASSLVVLTYEQYFGPGTRLTVT.

The J gene is TRBJ1-3, the V gene TRBV9; unclear D gene. Germline lookup yields CDR1 SGDLS and CDR2 YYNGEE. V gave up 3 bases and J gave up 2 bases, with 12 bases separating them. The CDR3 loop spans 15 amino acids. The CDR3 sequence: CASSATEITGNTIYF. Here the CDR3 DNA reads TGTGCCAGCAGCGCAACAGAAATAACTGGAAACACCATATATTTT.

The chain carries TRBV18 and TRBJ2-3; no clear D gene. Germline lookup yields CDR1 KGHSH and CDR2 LQKENI. Trimming removed 6 bases at V and 0 bases at J, with 13 bases between. The CDR3 is 15 amino acids. CDR3 region: CASSSYSESTDTQYF. CDR3 DNA: TGTGCCAGCTCGTCCTACTCAGAAAGCACAGATACGCAGTATTTT. Complete variable domain (other parts from reference TRBV18 and TRBJ2-3): NAGVMQNPRHLVRRRGQEARLRCSPMKGHSHVYWYRQLPEEGLKFMVYLQKENIIDESGMPKERFSAEFPKEGPSILRIQQVVRGDSAAYFCASSSYSESTDTQYFGPGTRLTVL.

As DNA, the CDR3 is TGCAGCGTTGAAGATCTAACTAGCGGGACGTTCTTC. Translating it yields CSVEDLTSGTFF. The chain uses TRBV29-1 and TRBJ2-1; 10 bases line up with TRBD2. V shed 0 bases, J shed 15 bases, and the junction held 5 bases outside the gene matches. Germline lookup yields CDR1 SQVTM and CDR2 ANQGSEA. This CDR3 has 12 residues.

The chain has TRBV4-3 and TRBJ2-2; unclear D gene. This CDR3 contains 16 residues. Germline CDR1 is LGHNA and CDR2 is YSLEER. The V end lost 3 bases, the J end lost 2 bases, and 13 bases lay between the germline ends. CDR3 DNA sequence: TGCGCCAGCAGCCATGCCCGGAACAGAAACACCGGGGAGCTGTTTTTT. Protein product: CASSHARNRNTGELFF.

The rearrangement joins TRBV7-9 to TRBJ2-3; 12 positions agree with TRBD2. Trimming took 5 bases from V and 6 from J; bases not matched to a gene: 9. The length of the CDR3 is 16 residues. Per the germline V gene, CDR1 is SEHNR and CDR2 is FQNEAQ (reference sequence). The CDR3 region has the DNA TGTGCCAGCAGCCCGACTAGCGGGGGCCTTGGGGATACGCAGTATTTT. It yields the protein CASSPTSGGLGDTQYF. Full variable domain (remainder filled in from reference TRBV7-9 and TRBJ2-3): DTGVSQNPRHKITKRGQNVTFRCDPISEHNRLYWYRQTLGQGPEFLTYFQNEAQLEKSRLLSDRFSAERPKGSFSTLEIQRTEQGDSAMYLCASSPTSGGLGDTQYFGPGTRLTVL.

The chain uses TRBV9 and TRBJ1-2, with a tentative D call TRBD1 (5 bases). From germline, CDR1 is SGDLS and CDR2 YYNGEE. The V end was cut by 0 bases, the J end by 4 bases, with 10 bases between. The CDR3 consists of 14 residues. The CDR3 sequence is CASSVGDSVYGYTF. CDR3 nucleotide sequence: TGTGCCAGCAGCGTAGGGGACTCCGTCTATGGCTACACCTTC.